This passage covers 10 T cell receptor beta chains from one sample sequenced in a study of cytomegalovirus exposure and HLA in healthy donors. The PCR was carried out with 60 Vbeta primers and 13 Jbeta primers. TCRdb's table, derived via immunoSEQ multiplex PCR, lists solely in-frame clones and lacks some. This table has around 62,000 clones, around four fifths appearing once. Material for sequencing was PBMCs. These receptors all come from a male donor in good health and CMV-seropositive.

The chain couples TRBV4-1 to TRBJ2-2, with TRBD2 identical over 7 bases. The J segment lost 6 bases and the V segment lost 5 bases, leaving 9 bases of the junction unmatched. The CDR3 extends over 15 amino acids. CDR1 is MGHRA and CDR2 is YSYEKL in the germline V gene. CDR3 residues: CASSARLGGAGELFF. CDR3 nucleotides: TGCGCCAGCAGCGCCCGACTGGGAGGGGCCGGGGAGCTGTTTTTT.

The chain joins TRBV29-1 to TRBJ2-5; 11 positions match TRBD1. With V trimmed by 6 bases and J by 5 bases, 8 bases remained unmatched. The CDR3 sequence is 14 residues long. In germline, CDR1 is SQVTM, CDR2 ANQGSEA. For the CDR3, the DNA is TGCAGCGTCACGGACAGGGGGCTTAGGGAGACCCAGTACTTC. Translated: CSVTDRGLRETQYF.

The chain carries TRBV9 and TRBJ1-2, with 7 bases fitting TRBD1. The CDR3 loop spans 15 amino acids. Germline assignment: CDR1 SGDLS and CDR2 YYNGEE. Trimming removed 3 bases from V and 5 bases from J; junction bases left unmatched: 10. CDR3 loop: CASSAAPGQEYGYTF. The CDR3 coding sequence is TGTGCCAGCAGCGCGGCACCCGGACAGGAGTATGGCTACACCTTC.

This clone came up a few times. The V and J genes are TRBV7-2 and TRBJ2-5, with 10 nucleotides matching TRBD2. CDR1 and CDR2 (germline): SGHTA, FQGNSA. The J segment lost 4 bases and the V segment lost 5 bases, leaving 13 bases of the junction unmatched. The CDR3 runs to 17 residues. The CDR3 DNA is TGTGCCAGCAGCCAAGACCTTAGCGGGGGGAGAAGAGAGACCCAGTACTTC. Residues: CASSQDLSGGRRETQYF.

The rearrangement uses TRBV30 and TRBJ2-5, with 8 bases aligning to TRBD1. V shed 2 bases and J 3 bases; nucleotides not matched to a gene: 5. The CDR3 totals 14 residues. Germline CDR1 is GTSNPN and CDR2 is SVGIG (reference sequence). CDR3 DNA sequence: TGTGCCTGGAGTCTGACAGGGGCGGAAGAGACCCAGTACTTC. Translation: CAWSLTGAEETQYF.

This chain uses TRBV4-1 with TRBJ2-7; D remains ambiguous. From germline, CDR1 is MGHRA and CDR2 YSYEKL. Between the trimmed V and J ends, which lost 0 bases and 7 bases, there was a span of 13 bases. This CDR3 is 14 amino acids long. The CDR3 loop reads CASSQDSSPREQYF. For the CDR3, the DNA is TGCGCCAGCAGCCAAGACAGTAGCCCACGAGAGCAGTACTTC.

The chain is built from TRBV15 and TRBJ2-5; D uncertain. The germline gives CDR1 LNHNV, CDR2 YYDKDF (reference sequence). Deletions cut 5 bases from V and 2 bases from J, with 6 bases between. The CDR3 is 12 residues long. The CDR3 reads CATSPLQETQYF. Here the CDR3 DNA reads TGTGCCACCAGCCCCTTGCAAGAGACCCAGTACTTC. Complete variable domain (other parts from reference TRBV15 and TRBJ2-5): DAMVIQNPRYQVTQFGKPVTLSCSQTLNHNVMYWYQQKSSQAPKLLFHYYDKDFNNEADTPDNFQSRRPNTSFCFLDIRSPGLGDTAMYLCATSPLQETQYFGPGTRLLVL.

This clone was seen only once. The rearrangement joins TRBV27 to TRBJ2-3; no clear D. Germline V gene sequence: CDR1 MNHEY, CDR2 SMNVEV (reference sequence). V gave up 6 bases and J gave up 1 base, with 11 bases separating them. The CDR3 totals 14 residues. Written as DNA, the CDR3 is TGTGCCAGCAGACCGCGGCCCCGCACAGATACGCAGTATTTT. Translation: CASRPRPRTDTQYF.

The chain couples TRBV19 to TRBJ2-3; perhaps TRBD2 as D (6 bases). CDR1 is LNHDA, CDR2 SQIVND, per germline (reference sequence). The CDR3 runs 14 residues. Between the trimmed V and J ends, which lost 4 bases and 5 bases, there was a span of 13 bases. The CDR3 sequence: CASSTEGRRDTQYF. The CDR3 nucleotides read TGTGCCAGTAGTACGGAGGGTCGCCGAGATACGCAGTATTTT.

The V and J genes are TRBV27 and TRBJ1-1; TRBD1 agrees at 11 bases. The ends lost 5 bases at V and 4 bases at J; junction bases unmatched: 12. Germline V gene data show CDR1 as MNHEY and CDR2 as SMNVEV (reference sequence). The CDR3 covers 17 residues. CDR3 nucleotide sequence: TGTGCCAGCAGTCGGACAGGGGGCAGTGACAGGGGCACTGAAGCTTTCTTT. It specifies CASSRTGGSDRGTEAFF.